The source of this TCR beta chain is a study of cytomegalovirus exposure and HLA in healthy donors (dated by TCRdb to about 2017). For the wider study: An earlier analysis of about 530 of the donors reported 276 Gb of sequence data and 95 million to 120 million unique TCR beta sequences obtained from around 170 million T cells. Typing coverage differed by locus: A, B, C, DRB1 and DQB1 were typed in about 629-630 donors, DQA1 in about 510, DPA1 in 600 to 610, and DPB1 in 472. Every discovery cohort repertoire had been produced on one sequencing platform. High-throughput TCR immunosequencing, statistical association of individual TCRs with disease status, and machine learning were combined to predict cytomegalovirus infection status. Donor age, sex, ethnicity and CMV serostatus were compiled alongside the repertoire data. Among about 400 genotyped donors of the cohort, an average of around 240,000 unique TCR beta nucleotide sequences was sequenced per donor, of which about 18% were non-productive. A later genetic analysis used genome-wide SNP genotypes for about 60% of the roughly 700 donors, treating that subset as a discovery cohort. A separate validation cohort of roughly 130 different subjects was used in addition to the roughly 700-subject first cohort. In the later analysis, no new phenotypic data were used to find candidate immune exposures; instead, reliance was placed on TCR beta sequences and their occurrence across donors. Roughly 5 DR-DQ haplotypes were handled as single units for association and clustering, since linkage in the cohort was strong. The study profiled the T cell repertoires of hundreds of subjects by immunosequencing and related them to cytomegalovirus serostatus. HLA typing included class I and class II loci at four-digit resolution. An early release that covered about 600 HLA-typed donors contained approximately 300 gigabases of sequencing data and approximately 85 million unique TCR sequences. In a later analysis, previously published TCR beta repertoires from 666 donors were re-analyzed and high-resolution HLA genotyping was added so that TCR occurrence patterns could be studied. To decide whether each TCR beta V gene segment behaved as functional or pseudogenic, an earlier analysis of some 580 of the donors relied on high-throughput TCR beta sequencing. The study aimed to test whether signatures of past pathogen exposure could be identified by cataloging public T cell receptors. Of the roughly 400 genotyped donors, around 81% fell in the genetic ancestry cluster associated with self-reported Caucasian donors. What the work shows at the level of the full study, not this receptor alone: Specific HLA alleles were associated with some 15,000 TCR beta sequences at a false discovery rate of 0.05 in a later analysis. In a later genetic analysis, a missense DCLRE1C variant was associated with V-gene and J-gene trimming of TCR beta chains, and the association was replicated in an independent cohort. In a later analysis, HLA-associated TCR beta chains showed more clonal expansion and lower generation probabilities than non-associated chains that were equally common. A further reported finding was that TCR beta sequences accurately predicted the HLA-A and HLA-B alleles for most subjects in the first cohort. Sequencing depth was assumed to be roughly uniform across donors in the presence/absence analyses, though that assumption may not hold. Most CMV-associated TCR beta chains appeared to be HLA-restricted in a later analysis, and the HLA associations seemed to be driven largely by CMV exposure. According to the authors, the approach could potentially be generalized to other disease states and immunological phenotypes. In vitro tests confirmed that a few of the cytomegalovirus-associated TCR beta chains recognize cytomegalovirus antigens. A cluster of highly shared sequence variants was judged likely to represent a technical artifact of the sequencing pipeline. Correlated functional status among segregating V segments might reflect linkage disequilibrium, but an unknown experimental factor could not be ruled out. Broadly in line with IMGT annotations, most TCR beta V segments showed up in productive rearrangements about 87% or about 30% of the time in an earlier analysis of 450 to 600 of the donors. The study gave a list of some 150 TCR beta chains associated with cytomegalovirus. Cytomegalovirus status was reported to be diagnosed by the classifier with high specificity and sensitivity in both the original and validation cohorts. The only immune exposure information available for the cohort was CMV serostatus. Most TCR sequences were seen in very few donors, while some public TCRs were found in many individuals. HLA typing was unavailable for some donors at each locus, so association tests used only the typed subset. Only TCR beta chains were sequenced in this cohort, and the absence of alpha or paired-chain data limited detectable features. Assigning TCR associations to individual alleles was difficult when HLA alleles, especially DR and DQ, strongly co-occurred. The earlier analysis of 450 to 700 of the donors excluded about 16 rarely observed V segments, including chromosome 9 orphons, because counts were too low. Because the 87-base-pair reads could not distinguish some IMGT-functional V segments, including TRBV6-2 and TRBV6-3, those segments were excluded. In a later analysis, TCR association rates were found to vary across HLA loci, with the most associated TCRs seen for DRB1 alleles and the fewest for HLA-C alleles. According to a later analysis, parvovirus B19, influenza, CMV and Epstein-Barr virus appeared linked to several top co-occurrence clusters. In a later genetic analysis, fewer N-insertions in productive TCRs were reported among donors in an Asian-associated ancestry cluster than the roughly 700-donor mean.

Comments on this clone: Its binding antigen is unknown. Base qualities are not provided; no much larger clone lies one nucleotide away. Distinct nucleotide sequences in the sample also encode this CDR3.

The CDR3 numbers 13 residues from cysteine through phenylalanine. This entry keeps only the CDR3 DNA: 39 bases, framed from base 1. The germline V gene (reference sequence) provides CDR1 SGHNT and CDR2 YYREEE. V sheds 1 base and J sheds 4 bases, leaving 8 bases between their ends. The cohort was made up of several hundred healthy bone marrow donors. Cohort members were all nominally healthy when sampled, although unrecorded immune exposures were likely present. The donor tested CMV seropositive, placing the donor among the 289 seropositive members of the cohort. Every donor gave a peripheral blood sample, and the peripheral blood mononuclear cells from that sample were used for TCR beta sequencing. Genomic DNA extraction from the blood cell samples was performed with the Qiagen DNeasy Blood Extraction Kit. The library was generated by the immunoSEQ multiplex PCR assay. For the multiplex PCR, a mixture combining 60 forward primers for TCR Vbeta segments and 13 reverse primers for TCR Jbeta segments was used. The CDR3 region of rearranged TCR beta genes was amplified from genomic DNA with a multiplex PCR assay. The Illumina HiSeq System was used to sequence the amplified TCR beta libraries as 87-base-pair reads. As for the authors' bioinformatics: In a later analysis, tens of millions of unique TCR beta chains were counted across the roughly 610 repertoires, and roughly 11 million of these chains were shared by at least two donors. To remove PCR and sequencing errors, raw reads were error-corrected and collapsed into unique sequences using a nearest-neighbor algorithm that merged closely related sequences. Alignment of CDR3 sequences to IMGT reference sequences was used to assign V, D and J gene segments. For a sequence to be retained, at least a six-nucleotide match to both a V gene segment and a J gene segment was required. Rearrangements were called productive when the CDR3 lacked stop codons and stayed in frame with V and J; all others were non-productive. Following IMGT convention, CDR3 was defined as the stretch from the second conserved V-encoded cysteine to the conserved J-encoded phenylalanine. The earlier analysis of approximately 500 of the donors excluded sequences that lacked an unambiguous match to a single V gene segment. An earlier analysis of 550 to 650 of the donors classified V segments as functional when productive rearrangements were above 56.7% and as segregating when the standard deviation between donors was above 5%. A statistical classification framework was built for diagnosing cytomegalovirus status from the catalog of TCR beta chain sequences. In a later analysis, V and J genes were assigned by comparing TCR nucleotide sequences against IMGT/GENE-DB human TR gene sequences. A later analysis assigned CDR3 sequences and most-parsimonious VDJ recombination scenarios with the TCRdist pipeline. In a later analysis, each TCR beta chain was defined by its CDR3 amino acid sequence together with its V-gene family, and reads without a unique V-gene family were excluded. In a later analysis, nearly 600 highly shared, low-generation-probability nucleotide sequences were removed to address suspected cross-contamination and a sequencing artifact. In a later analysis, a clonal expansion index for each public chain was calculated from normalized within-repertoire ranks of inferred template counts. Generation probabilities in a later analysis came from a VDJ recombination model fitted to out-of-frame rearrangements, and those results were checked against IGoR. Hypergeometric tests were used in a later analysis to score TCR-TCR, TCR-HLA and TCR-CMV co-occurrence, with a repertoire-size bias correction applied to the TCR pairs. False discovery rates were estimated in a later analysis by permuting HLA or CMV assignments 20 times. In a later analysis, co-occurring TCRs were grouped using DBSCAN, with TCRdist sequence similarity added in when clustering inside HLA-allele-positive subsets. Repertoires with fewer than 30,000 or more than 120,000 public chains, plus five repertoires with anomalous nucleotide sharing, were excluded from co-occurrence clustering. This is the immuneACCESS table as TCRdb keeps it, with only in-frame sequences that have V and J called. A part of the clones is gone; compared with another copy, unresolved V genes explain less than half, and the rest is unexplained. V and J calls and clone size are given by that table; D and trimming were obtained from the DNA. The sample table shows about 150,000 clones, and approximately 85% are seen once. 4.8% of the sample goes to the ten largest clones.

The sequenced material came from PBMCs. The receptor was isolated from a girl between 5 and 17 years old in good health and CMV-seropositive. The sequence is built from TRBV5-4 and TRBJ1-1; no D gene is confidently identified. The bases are TGTGCCAGCAGCTTGCGGGGTAGCACTGAAGCTTTCTTT. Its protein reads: CASSLRGSTEAFF.